Below are 32 T cell receptor beta chains sequenced from a single sample in a study of T cells in Graves' hyperthyroidism and ophthalmopathy. RNA transcripts yielded amplified TCR beta CDR3 regions. HTBI primers drove first-round RT-PCR of the TCR CDR3. TCRdb recomputed calls from the multiplex PCR reads with MiXCR, one row per CDR3 protein. The repertoire has over 250,000 distinct CDR3 sequences, 17% of them found once; the top ten carry around 61%. Sequencing was carried out using blood. The receptors were gathered from a woman aged 55-69 years with Graves' ophthalmopathy.

This clonotype turned up a few times. This rearrangement joins TRBV28 to TRBJ2-2; TRBD1 is a possible D gene (6 bases). The CDR3 has 16 residues. CDR1 is MDHEN, CDR2 SYDVKM, per germline. The V end lost 6 bases, the J end lost 5 bases, and 19 bases lay between the germline ends. Here the CDR3 reads CASSLPWGQGTGELFF. DNA of the CDR3: TGTGCCAGCAGCCTTCCTTGGGGGCAGGGGACCGGGGAGCTGTTTTTT. The whole variable domain, remainder taken from reference TRBV28 and TRBJ2-2, is DVKVTQSSRYLVKRTGEKVFLECVQDMDHENMFWYRQDPGLGLRLIYFSYDVKMKEKGDIPEGYSVSREKKERFSLILESASTNQTSMYLCASSLPWGQGTGELFFGEGSRLTVL.

The sample holds a few counts of this clonotype. The chain links TRBV9 to TRBJ2-5, with D possibly matching TRBD1 (7 bases). This CDR3 region has 16 residues. V was pared by 0 bases and J by 5 bases, with 17 bases between. Germline V gene lookup returns CDR1 SGDLS and CDR2 YYNGEE. The CDR3 DNA follows: TGTGCCAGCAGCGTAGCTCGGCAGGGGGGTTCGGAGACCCAGTACTTC. This codes for CASSVARQGGSETQYF. Variable domain in full (rest from reference TRBV9 and TRBJ2-5): DSGVTQTPKHLITATGQRVTLRCSPRSGDLSVYWYQQSLDQGLQFLIQYYNGEERAKGNILERFSAQQFPDLHSELNLSSLELGDSALYFCASSVARQGGSETQYFGPGTRLLVL.

This clonotype was seen ten or more times. The chain employs TRBV20-1 and TRBJ2-2, with TRBD1 identical over 7 bases. Trimming removed 1 base from V and 7 bases from J; junction bases left unmatched: 6. This CDR3 has 14 residues. Germline V gene data show CDR1 as DFQATT and CDR2 as SNEGSKA (reference sequence). CDR3 amino acids: CSARAQGFLGELFF. The CDR3 nucleotides read TGCAGTGCTAGAGCACAGGGGTTTCTCGGGGAGCTGTTTTTT.

This clonotype was seen many times. The V gene is TRBV7-9, the J gene TRBJ2-2, with a possible D match to TRBD1 (6 bases). Germline CDR1 reads SEHNR; CDR2 reads FQNEAQ (reference sequence). The CDR3 has 16 amino acids. V dropped 4 bases and J dropped 0 bases, with 12 bases sitting between them. The CDR3: CASSYRQDTNTGELFF. The CDR3 region has the DNA TGTGCCAGCAGCTATAGACAGGATACGAACACCGGGGAGCTGTTTTTT.

This clonotype has ten or more counts. The chain uses TRBV6-2 or TRBV6-3 and TRBJ2-1; the D gene is possibly TRBD2 (6 bases). Germline V gene data show CDR1 as MNHEY and CDR2 as SVGEGT. The CDR3 spans 19 residues. Trimming stripped 2 bases from V and 0 bases from J, with 20 bases between. CDR3 nucleotide sequence: TGTGCCAGCAGTTACGGGGGACTCAAGACTTCCAGCTCCTACAATGAGCAGTTCTTC. This gives the protein CASSYGGLKTSSSYNEQFF.

The gene calls are TRBV25-1 and TRBJ1-2; no definite D call. Trimming stripped 4 bases from V and 8 bases from J, with 8 bases between. The CDR3 is made up of 11 amino acids. Germline loops: CDR1 MGHDK, CDR2 SYGVNS. CDR3 sequence (DNA): TGTGCCAGCAGTGCCCCCTCCGGCTACACCTTC. Protein product: CASSAPSGYTF.

This clonotype was picked up a small number of times. The V gene is TRBV3-1, the J gene TRBJ1-1, with a weak D call TRBD1 (5 bases). Germline CDR1 reads LGHDT; CDR2 reads YNNKEL (reference sequence). V lost 1 base to trimming and J lost 7 bases, with 10 bases between them. The CDR3 consists of 13 residues. In nucleotides, the CDR3 is TGTGCCAGCAGCCAAGGGGGGAGGATTGAAGCTTTCTTT. This codes for CASSQGGRIEAFF.

The chain uses TRBV6-1 and TRBJ2-6; TRBD1 matches at 11 bases. The CDR3 extends over 18 amino acids. CDR1 is MNHNS and CDR2 is SASEGT in the germline V gene. V shed 5 bases, J shed 4 bases, and the junction held 10 bases outside the gene matches. Here the CDR3 reads CASSSPDRGRTGANVLTF. The CDR3 DNA sequence: TGTGCCAGCAGTAGCCCGGACAGGGGGCGAACCGGGGCCAACGTCCTGACTTTC.

This clonotype has at least ten counts. The chain joins TRBV20-1 to TRBJ1-5; a possible D gene is TRBD1 (5 bases). This CDR3 region has 15 residues. CDR1 and CDR2 (germline): DFQATT, SNEGSKA (reference sequence). Trimming removed 6 bases from V and 2 bases from J, with 17 bases in between. CDR3 sequence reads: CSAGGGNWGNQPQHF. The CDR3 coding sequence is TGCAGTGCAGGCGGGGGGAATTGGGGCAATCAGCCCCAGCATTTT.

This clonotype occurred many times. The chain is built from TRBV20-1 and TRBJ1-5, with D possibly being TRBD1 (5 bases). Germline values: CDR1 DFQATT, CDR2 SNEGSKA (reference sequence). Trimming stripped 0 bases from V and 7 bases from J, with 19 bases between. This CDR3 has 16 residues. The CDR3 loop is CSARDLGGSGIQPQHF. CDR3 coding DNA: TGCAGTGCTAGAGATCTGGGGGGATCAGGGATCCAGCCCCAGCATTTT.

This clonotype has just a few counts. This chain links TRBV4-3 with TRBJ2-7; maybe TRBD1 (5 bases). Germline lookup yields CDR1 LGHNA and CDR2 YSLEER. There are 15 residues in the CDR3. V lost 0 bases to trimming and J lost 3 bases, with 12 bases between them. CDR3 nucleotide sequence: TGCGCCAGCAGCCAAGATATAGGGGCAAACTACGAGCAGTACTTC. Translation: CASSQDIGANYEQYF.

The table lists this clonotype with many counts. The CDR3 loop is CSARKNYEQYF. CDR3 coding DNA: TGCAGTGCTAGAAAAAACTACGAGCAGTACTTC. This rearrangement joins TRBV20-1 to TRBJ2-7; D not certain. The CDR3 has 11 amino acids. The V gene lost 2 bases and the J gene lost 3 bases, with 5 bases spanning the gap. The germline V gene has CDR1 DFQATT and CDR2 SNEGSKA (reference sequence).

This clonotype has more than one count but fewer than ten. The genes are TRBV5-1 and TRBJ2-3; D call uncertain. The V and J ends lost 0 bases and 3 bases respectively, with 11 bases between them. This CDR3 contains 15 residues. Germline values: CDR1 SGHRS, CDR2 YFSETQ. The DNA of the CDR3 is TGCGCCAGCAGCTTGGTTTCGGACGCGACAGATACGCAGTATTTT. It encodes CASSLVSDATDTQYF.

This clonotype was detected many times. The CDR3 region is CASSQTYSYEQYF. The CDR3 DNA sequence: TGTGCCAGCAGCCAAACTTACTCCTACGAGCAGTACTTC. The chain links TRBV7-8 to TRBJ2-7; D not resolved. Germline CDR1 is SGHVS and CDR2 is FQNEAQ. V lost 5 bases, J lost 0 bases, and 8 bases lay in between. The CDR3 loop spans 13 amino acids.

This clonotype was found a few times. For the CDR3, the DNA is TGTGCCAGCAGCTCCCAGGGGGGGGCAGACTACAATGAGCAGTTCTTC. Its protein is CASSSQGGADYNEQFF. V and J are TRBV5-6 and TRBJ2-1; D could derive from TRBD1 or TRBD2 (7 bases each). V was cut by 3 bases and J by 3 bases, with 16 bases left in between. Germline assignment: CDR1 SGHDT and CDR2 YYEEEE. CDR3 length: 16 amino acids.

This clonotype was seen ten or more times. The V gene is TRBV5-1, the J gene TRBJ2-1; D is unresolved. V gave up 1 base and J gave up 1 base, with 9 bases separating them. The CDR3 totals 15 residues. Germline lookup yields CDR1 SGHRS and CDR2 YFSETQ. The CDR3 loop reads CASSLMFESYNEQFF. DNA for the CDR3: TGCGCCAGCAGCTTGATGTTCGAGTCCTACAATGAGCAGTTCTTC.

For this clonotype: A clone one base away is much larger, so this may be a read error. J is TRBJ1-1 and V is TRBV19; D call uncertain. From germline, CDR1 is LNHDA and CDR2 SQIVND (reference sequence). Between the trimmed V and J ends, which lost 4 bases and 6 bases, there was a span of 9 bases. CDR3 length: 12 residues. In DNA, the CDR3 is TGTGCCAGTAGTAGAGGCGGCCCTGAAGCTTTCTTT. Its protein product is CASSRGGPEAFF. Drawing the rest from reference TRBV19 and TRBJ1-1, the complete variable domain is DGGITQSPKYLFRKEGQNVTLSCEQNLNHDAMYWYRQDPGQGLRLIYYSQIVNDFQKGDIAEGYSVSREKKESFPLTVTSAQKNPTAFYLCASSRGGPEAFFGQGTRLTVV.

The chain combines TRBV6-2 or TRBV6-3 with TRBJ1-2; no clear D. This CDR3 region has 13 residues. V lost 4 bases, J lost 3 bases, and 9 bases lay in between. CDR1 is MNHEY, CDR2 SVGEGT, per germline. The DNA of the CDR3 is TGTGCCAGCAGTTGGAGTAGGGACTATGGCTACACCTTC. Protein: CASSWSRDYGYTF.

The chain recombines TRBV29-1 with TRBJ2-5, with D possibly TRBD1 on 5 matching bases. Germline lookup yields CDR1 SQVTM and CDR2 ANQGSEA. The ends were cut back, 5 bases at V and 5 bases at J, with 12 bases in the middle. The CDR3 sequence is 12 residues long. The CDR3 sequence: CSVRVPGETQYF. As DNA, the CDR3 is TGCAGCGTTCGGGTCCCAGGGGAGACCCAGTACTTC.

This clonotype was recorded many times. This chain joins TRBV27 and TRBJ1-2; 9 positions agree with TRBD1. This CDR3 region has 16 residues. Germline V lookup: CDR1 MNHEY, CDR2 SMNVEV (reference sequence). The ends lost 6 bases at V and 6 bases at J; junction bases unmatched: 14. This chain's CDR3 is CASRRHGDREGNGYTF. In nucleotides, the CDR3 is TGTGCCAGCAGGCGTCACGGGGACAGGGAGGGAAATGGCTACACCTTC.

This clonotype was seen more than once but under ten times. The V and J genes are TRBV20-1 and TRBJ2-2, with D possibly matching TRBD1 (6 bases). With 3 bases removed from V and 1 base from J, the gap between germline ends came to 15 bases. The germline V gene has CDR1 DFQATT and CDR2 SNEGSKA (reference sequence). CDR3 length: 16 amino acids. The CDR3 nucleotides are TGCAGTGCTAGTAACGCCGTGACAGGGAACACCGGGGAGCTGTTTTTT. This sequence encodes CSASNAVTGNTGELFF.

This sequence joins TRBV6-1 and TRBJ1-1; 7 positions match TRBD1. Germline V gene sequence: CDR1 MNHNS, CDR2 SASEGT. This CDR3 has 16 residues. Germline trimming cut 6 bases from V and 7 bases from J; bases unmatched to any gene: 17. Here the CDR3 DNA reads TGTGCCAGCAGCTTCAGGACAGGCGGTTTTGTCCGTGAAGCTTTCTTT. Its translation: CASSFRTGGFVREAFF.

The sample holds many counts of this clonotype. The chain combines TRBV5-5 with TRBJ1-5; 7 bases agree with TRBD1. V trimming: 4 bases; J trimming: 4 bases; junction bases outside the gene matches: 8. The CDR3 spans 15 residues. Germline V gene lookup returns CDR1 SGHKS and CDR2 YYEKEE (reference sequence). CDR3 DNA sequence: TGTGCCAGCAGCAACCTAAGGACAGGAAATCAGCCCCAGCATTTT. This translates into CASSNLRTGNQPQHF.

The chain is built from TRBV3-1 and TRBJ2-7, with 8 bases that match TRBD1. CDR1 and CDR2 (germline): LGHDT, YNNKEL (reference sequence). The CDR3 has 14 residues. V shed 1 base, J shed 4 bases, and the junction held 3 bases outside the gene matches. CDR3 protein: CASSQGTGIYEQYF. In nucleotides, the CDR3 is TGTGCCAGCAGCCAAGGGACAGGGATTTACGAGCAGTACTTC.

This clonotype was recorded a few times. V and J are TRBV6-1 and TRBJ1-2; D gene unclear. The germline V gene encodes CDR1 MNHNS and CDR2 SASEGT. This CDR3 contains 11 residues. V was shortened by 5 bases and J by 5 bases, with 6 bases between the two germline ends. The CDR3 DNA reads TGTGCCAGCAGTCCGGATTATGGCTACACCTTC. This codes for CASSPDYGYTF.

The sample holds many counts of this clonotype. V is TRBV2 and J is TRBJ1-4; 7 bases fit TRBD1. Germline CDR1 and CDR2: SNHLY and FYNNEI. The CDR3 totals 15 residues. V lost 4 bases to trimming and J lost 8 bases; unmatched junction nucleotides: 10. The CDR3 reads CASSGRTRGVEKLFF. CDR3 in DNA: TGTGCCAGCAGTGGGCGTACCAGGGGGGTGGAAAAACTGTTTTTT.

The chain recombines TRBV20-1 with TRBJ2-7, with TRBD2 matching 12 bases. CDR3 length: 13 amino acids. The ends lost 6 bases at V and 5 bases at J; junction bases unmatched: 5. Germline-derived CDR1 and CDR2 are DFQATT and SNEGSKA (reference sequence). The CDR3 DNA follows: TGCAGTGCCATGACTAGCGGGAGTGACGAGCAGTACTTC. Protein: CSAMTSGSDEQYF.

V gene TRBV5-5 combines with J gene TRBJ2-5; no reliable D call. The CDR3 length is 11 residues. The V end was cut by 2 bases, the J end by 4 bases, with 3 bases between. Germline CDR1 and CDR2: SGHKS and YYEKEE (reference sequence). The CDR3 sequence is CASSFVETQYF. For the CDR3, the DNA is TGTGCCAGCAGCTTTGTAGAGACCCAGTACTTC.

In this sample, this clonotype turned up many times. The V call is TRBV3-1, the J call TRBJ1-4; D gene ambiguous. Trimming left V 2 bases short and J 2 bases short, with 6 bases between. The germline gives CDR1 LGHDT, CDR2 YNNKEL (reference sequence). The CDR3 is made up of 14 amino acids. The DNA for the CDR3 is TGTGCCAGCAGCCAACCGGGCACTAATGAAAAACTGTTTTTT. It encodes CASSQPGTNEKLFF.

This clonotype was recorded many times. The chain has TRBV7-2 and TRBJ2-7; 12 nucleotides align to TRBD1. The length of the CDR3 is 14 residues. CDR1 SGHTA and CDR2 FQGNSA come from the germline V gene. Trimming at V came to 3 bases and at J to 5 bases, leaving 2 bases not matched to a gene. This chain's CDR3 is CASSFGTGGDEQYF. The DNA of the CDR3 is TGTGCCAGCAGCTTCGGGACAGGGGGCGACGAGCAGTACTTC. Full variable domain (remainder filled in from reference TRBV7-2 and TRBJ2-7): GAGVSQSPSNKVTEKGKDVELRCDPISGHTALYWYRQSLGQGLEFLIYFQGNSAPDKSGLPSDRFSAERTGGSVSTLTIQRTQQEDSAVYLCASSFGTGGDEQYFGPGTRLTVT.

This clonotype turned up a few times. V is TRBV3-1 and J is TRBJ1-2; TRBD1 aligns across 10 bases. CDR3 length equals 18 residues. V dropped 1 base and J dropped 7; count of bases not matched to a gene: 15. Germline CDR1 reads LGHDT; CDR2 reads YNNKEL (reference sequence). The CDR3 is CASSQAHGLRQGAGGYTF. CDR3 nucleotide sequence: TGTGCCAGCAGCCAAGCCCACGGCCTTCGACAGGGGGCGGGTGGCTACACCTTC.

This clonotype was seen many times. The CDR3 bases are TGTGCCAGCAGTTACCAGGACTACCGTGGGGATACGCAGTATTTT. It is translated as CASSYQDYRGDTQYF. The rearrangement links TRBV6-2 or TRBV6-3 to TRBJ2-3; D possibly corresponds to TRBD2 (6 bases). Looked up from germline, CDR1 is MNHEY and CDR2 is SVGEGT. V was shortened by 2 bases and J by 6 bases, with 15 bases between the two germline ends. The CDR3 extends over 15 amino acids.